The rows below give T cell receptor beta chains drawn from one sample of a study of blood T cell repertoires in COVID-19. TCRdb keeps only in-frame clones here, not all; method: immunoSEQ multiplex PCR. The sample lists 25,000 to 35,000 clones; about 85% were seen once. Material for sequencing was peripheral blood. Receptors were obtained from a human donor in a cohort sampled during active COVID-19. Each CDR3 is given with its conserved first and last residue. A D gene is named only where the DNA matches it firmly. Clone size is given for some rows only: seen once, a few or many times, or a class if the clone is expanded.

16	TRBD1	-	TRBV27	TRBJ1-5	CASSSRDRGRNQPQHF	TGTGCCAGCAGTTCCCGGGACAGGGGGAGGAATCAGCCCCAGCATTTT
14	-	-	TRBV10-3	TRBJ1-6	CAIGESSYNSPLHF	TGTGCCATCGGGGAGAGCTCCTATAATTCACCCCTCCACTTT
16	TRBD1	-	TRBV19	TRBJ1-1	CASSIDRVRGYTEAFF	TGTGCCAGTAGTATAGATCGGGTCAGGGGGTATACTGAAGCTTTCTTT
11	-	-	TRBV10-1	TRBJ2-1	CASRRTDEQFF	TGCGCCAGCAGGCGGACAGATGAGCAGTTCTTC
14	-	-	TRBV7-2	TRBJ1-2	CASSRIDEGYGYTF	TGTGCCAGCAGCCGCATAGACGAGGGCTATGGCTACACCTTC
12	-	-	TRBV19	TRBJ2-2	CASSLRTGELFF	TGTGCCAGTAGTCTACGAACCGGGGAGCTGTTTTTT
17	-	-	TRBV5-1	TRBJ2-3	CASSPSWSTPITDTQYF	TGCGCCAGCAGCCCATCCTGGAGTACCCCAATCACAGATACGCAGTATTTT
15	TRBD1	-	TRBV6-5	TRBJ2-5	CASSYAPDRARTQYF	TGTGCCAGCAGTTACGCCCCGGACAGGGCGAGGACCCAGTACTTC
15	TRBD2	-	TRBV9	TRBJ2-1	CASSVVRGAYNEQFF	TGTGCCAGCAGCGTAGTTCGGGGGGCCTACAATGAGCAGTTCTTC
15	-	few	TRBV6-5	TRBJ1-6	CASSYSNRADSPLHF	TGTGCCAGCAGTTACTCGAACAGGGCTGATTCACCCCTCCACTTT
13	-	-	TRBV7-9	TRBJ2-7	CASSSGQSYEQYF	TGTGCCAGCAGCTCGGGACAATCCTACGAGCAGTACTTC
14	TRBD2	-	TRBV7-9	TRBJ2-5	CASSLAREKETQYF	TGTGCCAGCAGCTTAGCGCGGGAGAAGGAGACCCAGTACTTC
14	TRBD2	-	TRBV24-1	TRBJ2-3	CATSSGGSTDTQYF	TGTGCCACCAGTAGCGGGGGGAGCACAGATACGCAGTATTTT
14	-	-	TRBV18	TRBJ1-2	CASSPPPQDYGYTF	TGTGCCAGCTCACCACCGCCCCAGGACTATGGCTACACCTTC
16	TRBD1	-	TRBV7-8	TRBJ2-2	CASSPDRAVPGGELFF	TGTGCCAGCAGCCCAGACAGGGCGGTGCCCGGCGGGGAGCTGTTTTTT
15	TRBD1	-	TRBV6-5	TRBJ1-5	CASSAGTGAYQPQHF	TGTGCCAGCAGCGCCGGGACAGGGGCCTATCAGCCCCAGCATTTT
15	TRBD1	-	TRBV19	TRBJ1-2	CASSATGGAIYGYTF	TGTGCCAGTAGTGCGACAGGGGGCGCAATCTATGGCTACACCTTC
18	TRBD2	-	TRBV2	TRBJ2-3	CASSEFAGGLTSTDTQYF	TGTGCCAGCAGTGAATTCGCGGGGGGGCTTACTAGCACAGATACGCAGTATTTT
17	TRBD1	-	TRBV11-2	TRBJ1-1	CASSLVGQGEWNTEAFF	TGTGCCAGCAGCTTAGTGGGACAGGGAGAATGGAACACTGAAGCTTTCTTT
21	-	-	TRBV4-2	TRBJ2-3	CASSQVWGSGPVERSTDTQYF	TGTGCCAGCAGCCAAGTTTGGGGGAGCGGGCCTGTAGAGCGTAGCACAGATACGCAGTATTTT
15	-	-	TRBV6-5	TRBJ1-2	CASSYSGGFGYGYTF	TGTGCCAGCAGTTACTCTGGGGGGTTCGGCTATGGCTACACCTTC
13	TRBD1	-	TRBV12-3/TRBV12-4	TRBJ1-1	CASIGTANTEAFF	TGTGCCAGCATTGGGACAGCGAACACTGAAGCTTTCTTT
16	TRBD2	-	TRBV2	TRBJ2-5	CASRRTSGILGETQYF	TGTGCCAGCAGGAGGACTAGCGGGATTCTGGGAGAGACCCAGTACTTC
16	-	-	TRBV3-1/TRBV3-2	TRBJ1-5	CASSQADGQIHQPQHF	TGTGCCAGCAGCCAAGCGGATGGGCAGATACATCAGCCCCAGCATTTT
15	TRBD2	-	TRBV12-5	TRBJ2-1	CASARGGERRDEQFF	TGTGCTAGTGCCCGGGGGGGGGAAAGGAGGGATGAGCAGTTCTTC
13	TRBD1	-	TRBV9	TRBJ2-3	CASRGQGSDTQYF	TGTGCCAGCAGGGGACAGGGGTCAGATACGCAGTATTTT
13	-	-	TRBV2	TRBJ1-2	CASSDMGGYGYTF	TGTGCCAGCAGTGATATGGGGGGCTATGGCTACACCTTC
15	TRBD2	-	TRBV7-7	TRBJ2-1	CASSSGLAAQDEQFF	TGTGCTAGCAGCTCAGGACTAGCGGCTCAGGATGAGCAGTTCTTC
14	TRBD1	once	TRBV5-8	TRBJ2-4	CASSLGQGLGIQYF	TGTGCCAGCAGCTTGGGACAGGGGTTAGGCATTCAGTACTTC
15	-	-	TRBV19	TRBJ1-5	CASSIVWRGNQPQHF	TGTGCCAGTAGTATAGTCTGGAGAGGCAATCAGCCCCAGCATTTT
17	-	-	TRBV5-5	TRBJ1-5	CASSSLPPGLNNQPQHF	TGTGCCAGCAGTTCCTTACCCCCCGGACTGAACAATCAGCCCCAGCATTTT
15	-	-	TRBV18	TRBJ2-5	CASSPPNAGKETQYF	TGTGCCAGCTCACCACCGAATGCCGGGAAAGAGACCCAGTACTTC
15	-	-	TRBV7-8	TRBJ1-3	CASSLGQTSGNTIYF	TGTGCCAGCAGCCTCGGACAGACTTCTGGAAACACCATATATTTT
15	-	-	TRBV19	TRBJ2-6	CASSRRGPGANVLTF	TGTGCCAGTAGTAGAAGGGGCCCTGGGGCCAACGTCCTGACTTTC
13	TRBD2	few	TRBV2	TRBJ2-3	CASSSGVSDTQYF	TGTGCCAGCTCTAGCGGGGTATCAGATACGCAGTATTTT
14	-	-	TRBV28	TRBJ1-1	CASSPGQRVTEAFF	TGTGCCAGCAGCCCTGGACAGAGGGTGACTGAAGCTTTCTTT
16	TRBD2	-	TRBV10-3	TRBJ2-2	CAISELAGGNTGELFF	TGTGCCATCAGTGAGCTAGCGGGGGGAAACACCGGGGAGCTGTTTTTT
15	TRBD1	once	TRBV7-2	TRBJ2-1	CASSLELVQGDEQFF	TGTGCCAGCAGCTTAGAGTTAGTACAGGGGGATGAGCAGTTCTTC
14	-	once	TRBV5-1	TRBJ2-1	CASKREDLYNEQFF	TGCGCCAGCAAGCGTGAGGACTTATACAATGAGCAGTTCTTC
16	TRBD1	once	TRBV7-3	TRBJ2-2	CASSLQGTANTGELFF	TGTGCCAGCAGCTTACAAGGGACAGCGAACACCGGGGAGCTGTTTTTT
15	TRBD1	-	TRBV5-5	TRBJ2-7	CASSLSGTGIYEQYF	TGTGCCAGCAGCTTAAGTGGGACAGGGATCTACGAGCAGTACTTC
11	-	-	TRBV27	TRBJ1-1	CATYMNTEAFF	TGTGCTACGTACATGAACACTGAAGCTTTCTTT
12	TRBD1	-	TRBV30	TRBJ2-5	CAWDRGQETQYF	TGTGCCTGGGACAGGGGGCAAGAGACCCAGTACTTC
13	-	-	TRBV13	TRBJ2-3	CASSGQGVDTQYF	TGTGCCAGCAGCGGCCAAGGGGTAGATACGCAGTATTTT
14	TRBD2	-	TRBV7-8	TRBJ2-7	CASSLAAGGGEQYF	TGTGCCAGCAGCTTAGCGGCGGGAGGAGGCGAGCAGTACTTC
14	TRBD2	-	TRBV7-8	TRBJ2-7	CASSLEGRVNEQYF	TGTGCCAGCAGCTTAGAGGGGAGGGTAAACGAGCAGTACTTC
14	-	-	TRBV19	TRBJ1-4	CASNLGQHNEKLFF	TGTGCCAGTAACCTGGGGCAGCATAATGAAAAACTGTTTTTT
16	-	-	TRBV19	TRBJ1-1	CASSILGGAANTEAFF	TGTGCCAGTAGTATACTGGGAGGGGCCGCGAACACTGAAGCTTTCTTT
14	TRBD1	few	TRBV6-5	TRBJ1-5	CASRKGTGNQPQHF	TGTGCCAGCAGAAAAGGGACAGGCAATCAGCCCCAGCATTTT
15	-	-	TRBV9	TRBJ2-7	CASSGGQGVTYEQYF	TGTGCCAGCAGCGGGGGGCAGGGCGTCACCTACGAGCAGTACTTC
16	TRBD2	-	TRBV11-3	TRBJ2-1	CASSPGLAGIYNEQFF	TGTGCCAGCAGCCCGGGACTAGCGGGGATCTACAATGAGCAGTTCTTC
15	-	-	TRBV30	TRBJ1-1	CAWSRVGRTVTEAFF	TGTGCCTGGAGTAGGGTTGGGAGGACGGTGACTGAAGCTTTCTTT
14	TRBD1	-	TRBV6-5	TRBJ1-2	CASSYYRGLEGYTF	TGTGCCAGCAGTTACTACAGGGGGCTAGAAGGCTACACCTTC